A single sample gave rise to the 11 T cell receptor beta chains below, sequenced in a study of shared clonotypes between healthy human individuals. Repertoires were generated with immunoSEQ multiplex PCR, while TCRdb's copy carries only in-frame clones and drops some. The sample lists some 490,000 clones, 81% occurring once. Sequencing input: PBMCs. These receptors came from a woman in her 40s in good health. Some clones in this sample may be carry-over from other donors' samples.

The rearrangement uses TRBV30 and TRBJ2-2, with 8 bases aligning to TRBD2. This CDR3 spans 17 amino acids. The V and J ends lost 3 bases and 5 bases, in that order; junction bases with no gene match: 14. Germline CDR1 GTSNPN, CDR2 SVGIG (reference sequence). The CDR3 loop is CAWSPLPGGRGTGELFF. The CDR3 DNA reads TGTGCCTGGAGCCCCCTCCCGGGGGGGCGCGGTACCGGGGAGCTGTTTTTT.

The rearrangement uses TRBV18 and TRBJ2-1, with a weak D call TRBD2 (6 bases). The CDR3 extends over 17 amino acids. CDR1 and CDR2 (germline): KGHSH, LQKENI. V dropped 6 bases and J dropped 4 bases, with 22 bases sitting between them. The CDR3 here is CASSLTLRESGYNEQFF. DNA of the CDR3: TGTGCCAGCTCTCTCACTTTGCGGGAAAGTGGGTACAATGAGCAGTTCTTC.

V usage is TRBV28 and J usage is TRBJ2-3; D possibly corresponds to TRBD2 (6 bases). CDR3 length equals 16 residues. Germline assignment: CDR1 MDHEN and CDR2 SYDVKM. V gave up 6 bases and J gave up 6 bases, with 22 bases separating them. CDR3 sequence reads: CASSLLSGVAVDTQYF. The CDR3 DNA reads TGTGCCAGCAGCCTCCTTAGCGGCGTGGCCGTGGATACGCAGTATTTT.

The chain has TRBV28 and TRBJ1-1; 7 bases are shared with TRBD1. Germline loops: CDR1 MDHEN, CDR2 SYDVKM. Germline trimming cut 11 bases from V and 2 bases from J; bases unmatched to any gene: 11. This CDR3 region has 14 residues. CDR3 residues: CAGTSDRVNTEAFF. CDR3 sequence (DNA): TGTGCCGGTACTTCAGACAGGGTTAACACTGAAGCTTTCTTT.

About this clone: With a far larger clone one base away, a read error is the likely cause. The chain is built from TRBV30 and TRBJ2-1, with a weak D call TRBD2 (5 bases). The CDR3 is 15 residues long. Between the trimmed V and J ends, which lost 4 bases and 7 bases, there was a span of 20 bases. From germline, CDR1 is GTSNPN and CDR2 SVGIG (reference sequence). CDR3 sequence reads: CAWKDPVLDGNEQFF. In nucleotides, the CDR3 is TGTGCCTGGAAAGACCCGGTACTAGATGGAAATGAGCAGTTCTTC.

DNA of the CDR3: TGTGCCAGCAGCTCGGGACTTCACACTGAAGCTTTCTTT. Protein: CASSSGLHTEAFF. V is TRBV7-8 and J is TRBJ1-1; D possibly corresponds to TRBD1 (5 bases). This CDR3 contains 13 residues. The V end lost 4 bases, the J end lost 3 bases, and 9 bases lay between the germline ends. Germline lookup yields CDR1 SGHVS and CDR2 FQNEAQ.

The genes are TRBV6-5 and TRBJ1-5; 8 bases agree with TRBD1. Per the germline V gene, CDR1 is MNHEY and CDR2 is SVGAGI. This CDR3 spans 14 amino acids. The V segment lost 4 bases and the J segment 7 bases; nucleotides outside the gene matches: 6. CDR3 nucleotides: TGTGCCAGCAGTTCGACAGGGGCTCAACAGCCCCAGCATTTT. Protein sequence: CASSSTGAQQPQHF.

The J gene is TRBJ2-7, the V gene TRBV6-1; TRBD1 aligns across 8 bases. The junction had 3 bases not matched to a gene; V was cut back by 2 bases and J by 3 bases. The CDR3 loop spans 14 amino acids. Germline-derived CDR1 and CDR2 are MNHNS and SASEGT. The CDR3: CASSEQGASYEQYF. CDR3 sequence (DNA): TGTGCCAGCAGTGAACAGGGGGCTAGCTACGAGCAGTACTTC.

The rearrangement uses TRBV28 and TRBJ1-5; 8 nucleotides line up with TRBD1. CDR1 is MDHEN, CDR2 SYDVKM, per germline. This CDR3 is 15 amino acids long. The trim removed 6 bases at V and 1 base at J, leaving 5 bases unmatched. In DNA, the CDR3 is TGTGCCAGCAGATCGGACAGGGTGAGCAATCAGCCCCAGCATTTT. As protein: CASRSDRVSNQPQHF.

A word on this clone: It is likely a read error: a sequence one base away is far more abundant. The CDR3 coding sequence is TGTGCCAGCAGCCAAGGGAGTTTGGTGGCTTCCCGCGGGGAGACCCAGTACTTC. It translates to CASSQGSLVASRGETQYF. The J gene is TRBJ2-5, the V gene TRBV4-2; a weak D match, TRBD2 (5 bases). This CDR3 has 18 residues. V was trimmed by 1 base and J by 5 bases, leaving 23 bases between them. Germline V gives CDR1 LGHNA, CDR2 YNFKEQ.

V gene TRBV6-6 combines with J gene TRBJ2-6; D might be TRBD1 (6 bases). Trimming left V 4 bases short and J 0 bases short, with 7 bases between. Germline V lookup: CDR1 MNHNY, CDR2 SVGAGI (reference sequence). This CDR3 is built from 15 residues. CDR3 protein: CASSFRGSGANVLTF. The CDR3 DNA follows: TGTGCCAGCAGTTTCAGGGGCTCTGGGGCCAACGTCCTGACTTTC.